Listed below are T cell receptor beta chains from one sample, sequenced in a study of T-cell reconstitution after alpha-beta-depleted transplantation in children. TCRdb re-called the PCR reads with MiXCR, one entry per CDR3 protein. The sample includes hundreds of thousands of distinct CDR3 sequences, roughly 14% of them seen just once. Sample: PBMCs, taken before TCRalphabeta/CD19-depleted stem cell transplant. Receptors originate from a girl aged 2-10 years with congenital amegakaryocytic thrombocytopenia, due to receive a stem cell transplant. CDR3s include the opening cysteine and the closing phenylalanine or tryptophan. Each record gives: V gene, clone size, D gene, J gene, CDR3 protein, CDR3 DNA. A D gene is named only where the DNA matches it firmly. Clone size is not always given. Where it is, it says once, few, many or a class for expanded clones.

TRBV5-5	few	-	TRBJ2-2	CASSKRVADYTTGELFF	TGTGCCAGCAGCAAAAGGGTGGCGGATTATACCACCGGGGAGCTGTTTTTT
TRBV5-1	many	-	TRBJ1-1	CASSLGLNTEAFF	TGCGCCAGCAGCTTGGGACTGAACACTGAAGCTTTCTTT
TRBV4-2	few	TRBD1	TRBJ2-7	CASSGPGQGIYEVQYF	TGTGCCAGCAGCGGACCGGGACAGGGAATCTACGAGGTGCAGTACTTC
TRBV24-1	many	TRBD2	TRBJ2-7	CATSETGLAGHEQYF	TGTGCCACCAGTGAGACGGGACTAGCGGGCCACGAGCAGTACTTC
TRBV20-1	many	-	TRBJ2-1	CSARDHGAPSYNEQFF	TGCAGTGCTAGGGATCACGGGGCCCCCTCCTACAATGAGCAGTTCTTC
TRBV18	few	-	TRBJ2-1	CASSGKLRDNEQFF	TGTGCCAGCTCTGGGAAGCTGCGGGACAATGAGCAGTTCTTC
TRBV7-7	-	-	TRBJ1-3	CASSPHEGAENTIYF	TGTGCCAGCAGCCCCCACGAAGGCGCGGAAAACACCATATATTTT
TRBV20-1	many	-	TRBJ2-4	CSASGRVLTKNIQYF	TGCAGTGCTAGTGGCAGGGTTTTGACCAAAAACATTCAGTACTTC
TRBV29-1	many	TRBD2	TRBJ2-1	CSVMTSGTEQFF	TGCAGCGTCATGACTAGCGGGACAGAGCAGTTCTTC
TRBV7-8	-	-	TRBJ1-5	CASSLVGVVSNQPQHF	TGTGCCAGCAGCTTAGTCGGGGTCGTAAGCAATCAGCCCCAGCATTTT
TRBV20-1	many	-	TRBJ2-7	CSARDQGGPYEQYF	TGCAGTGCTAGAGATCAAGGGGGTCCCTACGAGCAGTACTTC
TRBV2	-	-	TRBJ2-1	CATSREGNEQFF	TGTGCCACCTCGCGAGAGGGCAATGAGCAGTTCTTC
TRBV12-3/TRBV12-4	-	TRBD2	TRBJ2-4	CASMVAGGGDIQYF	TGTGCCAGCATGGTAGCGGGAGGAGGTGACATTCAGTACTTC
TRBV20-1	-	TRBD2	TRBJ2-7	CSASSPGGLHEQYF	TGCAGTGCTAGTTCCCCGGGAGGGCTCCACGAGCAGTACTTC
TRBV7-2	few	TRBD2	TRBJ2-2	CASSLKGLADTGELFF	TGTGCCAGCAGCCTGAAGGGACTAGCGGACACCGGGGAGCTGTTTTTT
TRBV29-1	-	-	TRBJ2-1	CSVEADPNEQFF	TGCAGCGTTGAAGCCGATCCTAATGAGCAGTTCTTC
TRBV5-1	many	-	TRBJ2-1	CASSFPSHEQFF	TGCGCCAGCAGCTTCCCTAGCCATGAGCAGTTCTTC
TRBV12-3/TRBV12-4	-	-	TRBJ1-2	CASSPGHFSPNGYTF	TGTGCCAGCAGCCCCGGACATTTTAGCCCCAATGGCTACACCTTC
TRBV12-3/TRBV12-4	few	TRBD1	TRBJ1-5	CASSGQAHQPQHF	TGTGCCAGCAGTGGACAGGCCCATCAGCCCCAGCATTTT
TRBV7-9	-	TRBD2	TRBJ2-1	CASSSQAGRGIFNEQFF	TGTGCCAGCAGCTCCCAAGCCGGGAGGGGGATCTTCAATGAGCAGTTCTTC
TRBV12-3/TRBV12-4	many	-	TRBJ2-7	CASSSGWSRSYEQYF	TGTGCCAGCAGTTCGGGCTGGAGTCGCTCCTACGAGCAGTACTTC
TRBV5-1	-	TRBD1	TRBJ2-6	CASSEGQGGANVLTF	TGCGCCAGCAGCGAGGGACAGGGGGGGGCCAACGTCCTGACTTTC
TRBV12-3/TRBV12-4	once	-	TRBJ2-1	CASHRGPGTWDEQFF	TGTGCCAGCCACCGGGGCCCCGGGACCTGGGATGAGCAGTTCTTC
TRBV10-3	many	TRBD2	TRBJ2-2	CAIEAGGQKAGELFF	TGTGCCATCGAAGCGGGAGGGCAAAAAGCCGGGGAGCTGTTTTTT
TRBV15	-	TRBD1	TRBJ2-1	CATSRNTGQGNEQFF	TGTGCCACCAGCAGAAACACGGGACAGGGCAATGAGCAGTTCTTC
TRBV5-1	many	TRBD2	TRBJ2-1	CASSATSGTNEQFF	TGCGCCAGCAGCGCGACTAGCGGGACCAATGAGCAGTTCTTC
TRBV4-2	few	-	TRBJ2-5	CASSQKFNQETQYF	TGTGCCAGCAGCCAAAAATTTAACCAAGAGACCCAGTACTTC
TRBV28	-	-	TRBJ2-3	CASSLAAATDTQYF	TGTGCCAGCAGTTTAGCGGCAGCCACAGATACGCAGTATTTT
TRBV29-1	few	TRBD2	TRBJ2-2	CSVGAGGVNTGELFF	TGCAGCGTTGGAGCGGGAGGGGTGAACACCGGGGAGCTGTTTTTT
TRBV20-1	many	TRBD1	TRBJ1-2	CSAREAGGYGYTF	TGCAGTGCTAGAGAGGCAGGGGGCTATGGCTACACCTTC
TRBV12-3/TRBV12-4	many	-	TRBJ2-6	CATARSGANVLTF	TGTGCCACCGCGAGATCTGGGGCCAACGTCCTGACTTTC
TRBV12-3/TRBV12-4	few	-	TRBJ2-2	CASKFGLQRITGELFF	TGTGCCAGCAAGTTTGGGTTACAGCGGATCACCGGGGAGCTGTTTTTT
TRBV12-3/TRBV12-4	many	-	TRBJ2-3	CASTNLGDTQYF	TGTGCCAGCACTAATCTTGGAGATACGCAGTATTTT
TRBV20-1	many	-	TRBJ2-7	CSATRQQYEQYF	TGCAGTGCTACTAGACAGCAGTACGAGCAGTACTTC
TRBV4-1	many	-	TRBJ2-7	CASSHYLYSGTGVEQYF	TGCGCCAGCAGCCACTACTTGTACTCCGGGACCGGGGTAGAGCAGTACTTC
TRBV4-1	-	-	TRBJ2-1	CASSQDSRDKADEQFF	TGCGCCAGCAGCCAAGATTCGCGGGACAAAGCTGATGAGCAGTTCTTC
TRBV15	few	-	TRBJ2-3	CATSIPSGYTDTQYF	TGTGCCACCAGCATACCATCCGGGTACACAGATACGCAGTATTTT
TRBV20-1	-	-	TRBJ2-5	CSAPTSTRETQYF	TGCAGTGCACCGACTTCAACGAGGGAGACCCAGTACTTC
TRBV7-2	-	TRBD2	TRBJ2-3	CASSPSGSSTDTQYF	TGTGCCAGCAGCCCTAGCGGGAGTAGCACAGATACGCAGTATTTT
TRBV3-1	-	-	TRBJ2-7	CASSFEEAKSSYEQYF	TGTGCCAGCAGCTTCGAGGAGGCCAAGAGCTCCTACGAGCAGTACTTC
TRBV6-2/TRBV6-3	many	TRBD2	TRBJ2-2	CASSYRTSAITGELFF	TGTGCCAGCAGTTACAGGACTAGCGCAATTACCGGGGAGCTGTTTTTT